The rows below give T cell receptor beta chains drawn from one sample of a study of blood T cell repertoires in COVID-19. Clones were sequenced by immunoSEQ multiplex PCR, and TCRdb holds only the in-frame ones, with some missing. This sample has approximately 94,000 clones, with about 90% found just once. Sequences were obtained from peripheral blood. Every receptor here comes from a woman aged 70-85 years with acute or convalescent COVID-19. CDR3s include the opening cysteine and the closing phenylalanine or tryptophan. The order of the fields is clone size, D gene, J gene, V gene, CDR3 DNA, CDR3 protein. The D gene is left open where the match is weak. The size field is filled for only some rows; it gives once, few, many or a size class.

abundance: NA
d_gene: NA
j_gene: TRBJ1-5
v_gene: TRBV7-2
CDR3nt: TGTGCCAGCAGCGGCCGCGGAGGGAGTAGCAATCAGCCCCAGCATTTT
CDR3aa: CASSGRGGSSNQPQHF

abundance: NA
d_gene: TRBD2
j_gene: TRBJ2-1
v_gene: TRBV11-3
CDR3nt: TGTGCCAGCAGCTTATCTAGCGGGAGAGTAGATGAGCAGTTCTTC
CDR3aa: CASSLSSGRVDEQFF

abundance: NA
d_gene: TRBD1
j_gene: TRBJ2-7
v_gene: TRBV3-1/TRBV3-2
CDR3nt: TGTGCCAGCAGCCAAGTATCCCGGGACAGGGGGCCGTACGAGCAGTACTTC
CDR3aa: CASSQVSRDRGPYEQYF

abundance: NA
d_gene: NA
j_gene: TRBJ1-5
v_gene: TRBV4-2
CDR3nt: TGTGCCAGCAGCCAAGACCGGGGTTCTGGCAATCAGCCCCAGCATTTT
CDR3aa: CASSQDRGSGNQPQHF

abundance: NA
d_gene: NA
j_gene: TRBJ2-3
v_gene: TRBV30
CDR3nt: TGTGCCTGGAATCCCCAAAGCACAGATACGCAGTATTTT
CDR3aa: CAWNPQSTDTQYF

abundance: NA
d_gene: NA
j_gene: TRBJ2-2
v_gene: TRBV3-1/TRBV3-2
CDR3nt: TGTGCCAGCAGCACGAGCCGGGTACGCACCGGGGAGCTGTTTTTT
CDR3aa: CASSTSRVRTGELFF

abundance: NA
d_gene: NA
j_gene: TRBJ2-3
v_gene: TRBV6-1
CDR3nt: TGTGCCAGCAGTGAAGCGGGAGCGGGTGATACGCAGTATTTT
CDR3aa: CASSEAGAGDTQYF

abundance: NA
d_gene: NA
j_gene: TRBJ2-5
v_gene: TRBV19
CDR3nt: TGTGCCAGTACCCGTTCGGGAACAAGTGAGACCCAGTACTTC
CDR3aa: CASTRSGTSETQYF

abundance: NA
d_gene: NA
j_gene: TRBJ1-1
v_gene: TRBV28
CDR3nt: TGTGCCAGCAGTTTTATCCCGACAAATTTGGACACTGAAGCTTTCTTT
CDR3aa: CASSFIPTNLDTEAFF

abundance: NA
d_gene: TRBD1
j_gene: TRBJ2-7
v_gene: TRBV12-5
CDR3nt: TGTGCTAGTGGCCCCGACAGGGTGGAAACCTACGAGCAGTACTTC
CDR3aa: CASGPDRVETYEQYF

abundance: NA
d_gene: NA
j_gene: TRBJ1-2
v_gene: TRBV7-2
CDR3nt: TGTGCCAGCAGCTGGACAGCTAGCTATGGCTACACCTTC
CDR3aa: CASSWTASYGYTF

abundance: NA
d_gene: TRBD2
j_gene: TRBJ2-5
v_gene: TRBV24-1
CDR3nt: TGTGCCACCAGTAGTCGGGGGGAAGGTGCCCAAGAGACCCAGTACTTC
CDR3aa: CATSSRGEGAQETQYF

abundance: NA
d_gene: TRBD2
j_gene: TRBJ2-3
v_gene: TRBV5-4
CDR3nt: TGTGCCAGCAGCTTGGGTAGCGGGGGGAGTACAGATACGCAGTATTTT
CDR3aa: CASSLGSGGSTDTQYF

abundance: NA
d_gene: NA
j_gene: TRBJ2-5
v_gene: TRBV28
CDR3nt: TGTGCCAGCAGTTTATCGGGGTCAGGTCAAGAGACCCAGTACTTC
CDR3aa: CASSLSGSGQETQYF

abundance: once
d_gene: NA
j_gene: TRBJ2-1
v_gene: TRBV2
CDR3nt: TGTGCCAGCAGTGACTACCGCTACAATGAGCAGTTCTTC
CDR3aa: CASSDYRYNEQFF

abundance: NA
d_gene: NA
j_gene: TRBJ1-1
v_gene: TRBV20-1
CDR3nt: TGCAGTGCTAGTCCCGGGAGAACTGAAGCTTTCTTT
CDR3aa: CSASPGRTEAFF

abundance: NA
d_gene: NA
j_gene: TRBJ2-1
v_gene: TRBV5-1
CDR3nt: TGCGCCAGCAGCTTGGGTCAGGGGCTCTACAATGAGCAGTTCTTC
CDR3aa: CASSLGQGLYNEQFF

abundance: once
d_gene: NA
j_gene: TRBJ2-3
v_gene: TRBV11-3
CDR3nt: TGTGCCAGCAGCTTGGGGGGAGATACGCAGTATTTT
CDR3aa: CASSLGGDTQYF

abundance: once
d_gene: NA
j_gene: TRBJ1-5
v_gene: TRBV28
CDR3nt: TGTGCCTCCCTTGAGGGGGATAGCAATCAGCCCCAGCATTTT
CDR3aa: CASLEGDSNQPQHF

abundance: NA
d_gene: NA
j_gene: TRBJ1-2
v_gene: TRBV5-8
CDR3nt: TGTGCCAGCAGCTCAGGGCCAGCGGGCTATGGCTACACCTTC
CDR3aa: CASSSGPAGYGYTF

abundance: NA
d_gene: TRBD1
j_gene: TRBJ2-5
v_gene: TRBV29-1
CDR3nt: TGCAGCGTTTTCAGGGGGTTAGGGGAGACCCAGTACTTC
CDR3aa: CSVFRGLGETQYF

abundance: NA
d_gene: TRBD2
j_gene: TRBJ2-1
v_gene: TRBV24-1
CDR3nt: TGTGCCACCAGTGATCAACTAGCGGGGGTCACTAATGAGCAGTTCTTC
CDR3aa: CATSDQLAGVTNEQFF

abundance: NA
d_gene: TRBD2
j_gene: TRBJ2-7
v_gene: TRBV6-4
CDR3nt: TGTGCCAGCAGGGACCCTTACCCGACTGGACTAGCGGGGGCCTACGAGCAGTACTTC
CDR3aa: CASRDPYPTGLAGAYEQYF

abundance: NA
d_gene: NA
j_gene: TRBJ1-2
v_gene: TRBV27
CDR3nt: TGTGCCAGCAGCCTTACCTTGGGGCTTGGCTACACCTTC
CDR3aa: CASSLTLGLGYTF

abundance: few
d_gene: NA
j_gene: TRBJ2-3
v_gene: TRBV11-2
CDR3nt: TGTGCCAGCAGTCGGAACCAGGGGTCAAGCACAGATACGCAGTATTTT
CDR3aa: CASSRNQGSSTDTQYF